This T cell receptor (beta chain) was retrieved from a study of blood T cell repertoires in COVID-19. As for the study in general: COVID-19 samples from acute and convalescent phases originated in the United States, Italy and Spain.

Methods used by the authors: Scientists estimated how many nucleated cells there were by amplifying reference gene primers. Clones were sequenced by immunoSEQ multiplex PCR, and TCRdb holds only the in-frame ones, with some missing. The V and J calls and the clone size are those of that table, but D and trimming were determined from the DNA. The sample includes hundreds of thousands of clones, 70% to 90% of them seen just once. The CDR3 has 14 residues. Per the germline V gene, CDR1 is GTSNPN and CDR2 is SVGIG (reference sequence). V gave up 3 bases and J gave up 3 bases, with 12 bases separating them.

The sample was peripheral blood. The chain carries TRBV30 and TRBJ2-4; D is possibly TRBD1 (6 bases). This clonotype was obtained from a woman between 18 and 29 years old who had recovered from COVID-19. In DNA form, the CDR3 reads TGTGCCTGGAGGGGCGGACAGAGCAAAAACATTCAGTACTTC. Its translation is CAWRGGQSKNIQYF.